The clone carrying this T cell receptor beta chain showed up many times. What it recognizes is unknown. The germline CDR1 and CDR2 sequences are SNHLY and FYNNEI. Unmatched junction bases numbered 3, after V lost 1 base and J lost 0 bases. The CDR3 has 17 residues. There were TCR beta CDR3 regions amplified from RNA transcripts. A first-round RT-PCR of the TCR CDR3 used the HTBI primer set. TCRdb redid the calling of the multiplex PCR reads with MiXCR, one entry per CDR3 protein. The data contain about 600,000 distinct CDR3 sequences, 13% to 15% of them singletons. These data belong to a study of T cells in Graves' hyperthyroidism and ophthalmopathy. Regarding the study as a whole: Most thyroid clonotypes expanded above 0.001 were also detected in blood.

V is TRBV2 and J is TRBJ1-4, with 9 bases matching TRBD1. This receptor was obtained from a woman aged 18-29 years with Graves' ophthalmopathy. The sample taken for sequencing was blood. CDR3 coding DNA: TGTGCCAGCAGTGAAGGGGACAGGGATGCAACTAATGAAAAACTGTTTTTT. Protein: CASSEGDRDATNEKLFF.